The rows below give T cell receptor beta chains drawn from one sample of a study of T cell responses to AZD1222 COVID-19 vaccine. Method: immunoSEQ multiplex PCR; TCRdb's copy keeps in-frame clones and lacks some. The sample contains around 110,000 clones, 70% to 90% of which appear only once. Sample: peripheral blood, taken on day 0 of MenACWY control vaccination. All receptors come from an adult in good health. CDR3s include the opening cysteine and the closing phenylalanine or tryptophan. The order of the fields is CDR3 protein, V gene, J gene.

CASSYRGQGLGEQYF,TRBV6-5,TRBJ2-7
CASSLKGGDGYTF,TRBV7-2,TRBJ1-2
CASSLVGDANEKLFF,TRBV5-1,TRBJ1-4
CASRTDQFSNQPQHF,TRBV6-5,TRBJ1-5
CASSPGQGPGELFF,TRBV7-2,TRBJ2-2
CSVETVSGNTIYF,TRBV29-1,TRBJ1-3
CASSSPGQSTDTQYF,TRBV28,TRBJ2-3
CASSVGPSSYNEQFF,TRBV9,TRBJ2-1
CASSEDRRNQPQHF,TRBV9,TRBJ1-5
CASSVGGALGYTF,TRBV9,TRBJ1-2
CASSLVDGEKLFF,TRBV12-3/TRBV12-4,TRBJ1-4
CASSSQRGINDEQFF,TRBV5-1,TRBJ2-1
CASSLRQETQYF,TRBV6-6,TRBJ2-5
CASSSGHGTGNEKLFF,TRBV5-1,TRBJ1-4
CASSQDRGNSPLHF,TRBV6-5,TRBJ1-6
CASSEGRGQPSTDTQYF,TRBV2,TRBJ2-3
CASSVGPPGPRLGRETQYF,TRBV9,TRBJ2-5
CASSLGTGHDTQYF,TRBV7-8,TRBJ2-3
CASRGQYLSTDTQYF,TRBV2,TRBJ2-3
CASSSSYNTGELFF,TRBV11-2,TRBJ2-2
CASSPLRTGPGNEQFF,TRBV18,TRBJ2-1
CASSRVGTGELFF,TRBV14,TRBJ2-2
CASSLDPTGELFF,TRBV5-6,TRBJ2-2